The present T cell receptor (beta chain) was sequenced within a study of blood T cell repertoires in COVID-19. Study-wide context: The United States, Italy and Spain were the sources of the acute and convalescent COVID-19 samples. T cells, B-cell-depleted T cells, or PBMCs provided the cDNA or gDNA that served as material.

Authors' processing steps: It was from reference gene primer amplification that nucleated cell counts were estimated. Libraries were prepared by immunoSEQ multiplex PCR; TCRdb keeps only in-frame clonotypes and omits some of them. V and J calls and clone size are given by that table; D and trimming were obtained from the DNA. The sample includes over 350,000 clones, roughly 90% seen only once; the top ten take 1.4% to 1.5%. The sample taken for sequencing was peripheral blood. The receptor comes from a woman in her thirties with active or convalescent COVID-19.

In nucleotides, the CDR3 is TGTGCCAGCAGCCCCACGCCGCCAGAATCGAACACTGAAGCTTTCTTT. Translation: CASSPTPPESNTEAFF. The chain is built from TRBV7-8 and TRBJ1-1; D is unclear. Germline-derived CDR1 and CDR2 are SGHVS and FQNEAQ. The CDR3 spans 16 residues. The V and J ends lost 5 bases and 1 base respectively, with 17 bases between them.